The next 15 T cell receptor beta chains were all read from a single sample in a study of OX40 agonist ivuxolimab in advanced cancers. Profiling relied on immunoSEQ multiplex PCR, and the TCRdb table lists in-frame clones only, not all of them. The sample lists about 26,000 clones, about 85% occurring once. Sequences were derived from CD4+ or CD8+ T cells sorted from blood, sampled in a trial of the OX40 agonist ivuxolimab. The receptor source for this set is an adult with an advanced solid tumor such as melanoma, head and neck, liver or kidney cancer.

The chain links TRBV27 to TRBJ2-3, with 9 bases matching TRBD2. This CDR3 region has 15 residues. The germline gives CDR1 MNHEY, CDR2 SMNVEV (reference sequence). With V trimmed by 7 bases and J by 0 bases, 5 bases remained unmatched. The CDR3 here is CASKLLAGSTDTQYF. CDR3 nucleotides: TGTGCCAGCAAACTTCTAGCGGGAAGCACAGATACGCAGTATTTT.

The genes are TRBV15 and TRBJ1-1, with TRBD1 matching over 7 bases. The germline gives CDR1 LNHNV, CDR2 YYDKDF (reference sequence). Germline trimming cut 1 base from V and 4 bases from J; bases unmatched to any gene: 0. The CDR3 is 13 residues long. In DNA, the CDR3 is TGTGCCACCAGCAGAGCAGGGGGCACTGAAGCTTTCTTT. It is translated as CATSRAGGTEAFF.

Turning to this clone: A much larger clonotype is one base distant, so this may be a read error. This CDR3 is CASSHGNTEAFF. CDR3 nucleotides: TGTGCCAGCAGCCACGGGAACACTGAAGCTTTCTTT. The chain recombines TRBV11-3 with TRBJ1-1; D remains unclear. Germline V CDR1 and CDR2: SGHNT, YENEEA. This CDR3 spans 12 amino acids. Trimming cost V 5 bases and J 1 base, with 5 bases left between them.

This clone is judged medium-sized. The chain uses TRBV5-6 and TRBJ1-5; tentatively, D is TRBD1 (5 bases). With 2 bases removed from V and 4 bases from J, the gap between germline ends came to 13 bases. The V gene's germline CDR1 is SGHDT and CDR2 YYEEEE. CDR3 length: 15 amino acids. The CDR3 region has the DNA TGTGCCAGCAGCTTCAGCGGGGCGGTAAATCAGCCCCAGCATTTT. Translation: CASSFSGAVNQPQHF.

V gene TRBV11-2 combines with J gene TRBJ2-2; the D is unclear. The V gene lost 8 bases and the J gene lost 4 bases, with 8 bases spanning the gap. Germline V CDR1 and CDR2: SGHAT, FQNNGV. The CDR3 contains 12 residues. CDR3 amino acids: CASLLLTGELFF. CDR3 DNA: TGTGCCAGCCTTTTACTCACCGGGGAGCTGTTTTTT.

V gene TRBV19 combines with J gene TRBJ2-1; D might be TRBD2 (5 bases). In germline, CDR1 is LNHDA, CDR2 SQIVND (reference sequence). The CDR3 contains 15 residues. V lost 4 bases to trimming and J lost 6 bases, with 16 bases between them. As DNA, the CDR3 is TGTGCCAGTAGTACTAGCCACTCACCGGGCAATGAGCAGTTCTTC. Its protein is CASSTSHSPGNEQFF.

Judged by abundance, this clone is hyperexpanded (1% or more). The J gene is TRBJ2-3, the V gene TRBV10-1; perhaps TRBD2 as D (6 bases). CDR3 size: 15 residues. Looked up from germline, CDR1 is WNHNN and CDR2 is SYGVQD (reference sequence). The ends were cut back, 3 bases at V and 4 bases at J, with 14 bases in the middle. The CDR3 is CASSDAGLRSDTQYF. The DNA for the CDR3 is TGCGCCAGCAGTGACGCGGGATTAAGGTCAGATACGCAGTATTTT.

This chain links TRBV12-5 with TRBJ1-2; 8 bases are a match to TRBD1. The germline gives CDR1 LGHNT, CDR2 FRNRAP. V gave up 3 bases and J gave up 6 bases; unmatched junction bases: 6. CDR3 length: 14 amino acids. CDR3 DNA: TGTGCTAGTGGTTTCCAGGGGGCGTGGGATGGCTACACCTTC. This translates into CASGFQGAWDGYTF.

The V and J genes are TRBV6-5 and TRBJ1-2, with no clear D. CDR1 is MNHEY and CDR2 is SVGAGI in the germline V gene. The CDR3 has 13 amino acids. The germline V and J ends were trimmed by 10 bases and 8 bases, with 20 bases remaining between them. The CDR3 region has the DNA TGTGCCATCTCCGACACGGGTGTTTCGGGCTACACCTTC. Its translation is CAISDTGVSGYTF.

The V gene is TRBV28, the J gene TRBJ1-6; a possible D gene is TRBD1 (6 bases). CDR3 length: 12 residues. Trimming took 5 bases from V and 13 from J, leaving 12 bases between them. CDR1 is MDHEN, CDR2 SYDVKM, per germline. CDR3 loop: CASSLGGGPLHF. The CDR3 bases are TGTGCCAGCAGTCTAGGGGGGGGTCCCCTCCACTTT.

This clone showed up just a few times. The chain links TRBV6-6 to TRBJ1-1; D is unclear. V lost 6 bases and J lost 4, with 12 bases in between. Germline V lookup: CDR1 MNHNY, CDR2 SVGAGI (reference sequence). The CDR3 runs 13 residues. CDR3 region: CASSVSGSTEAFF. CDR3 in DNA: TGTGCCAGCAGCGTCAGCGGGAGCACTGAAGCTTTCTTT.

V gene TRBV6-6 combines with J gene TRBJ2-3; 7 positions agree with TRBD2. Germline lookup yields CDR1 MNHNY and CDR2 SVGAGI (reference sequence). This CDR3 has 15 residues. V shed 2 bases, J shed 4 bases, and the junction held 6 bases outside the gene matches. The CDR3 loop reads CASSYEGGPPDTQYF. The DNA for the CDR3 is TGTGCCAGCAGTTACGAGGGAGGGCCGCCAGATACGCAGTATTTT.

The chain joins TRBV11-3 to TRBJ1-1; 7 bases fit TRBD1. V gave up 6 bases and J gave up 3 bases; unmatched junction bases: 10. This CDR3 has 15 amino acids. The germline V gene has CDR1 SGHNT and CDR2 YENEEA. CDR3 region: CASSLTGEYHTEAFF. CDR3 bases: TGTGCCAGCAGTCTTACAGGGGAATACCACACTGAAGCTTTCTTT.

The V and J genes are TRBV4-1 and TRBJ2-7; D uncertain. The germline CDR1 and CDR2 sequences are MGHRA and YSYEKL. Trimming removed 2 bases from V and 0 bases from J, with 8 bases in between. The CDR3 loop spans 14 amino acids. The CDR3 region is CASSQQLLSYEQYF. DNA of the CDR3: TGCGCCAGCAGCCAACAGCTCCTCTCCTACGAGCAGTACTTC.

V usage is TRBV11-2 and J usage is TRBJ2-7; no definite D call. The CDR3 totals 13 residues. With 1 base removed from V and 3 bases from J, the gap between germline ends came to 7 bases. Germline values: CDR1 SGHAT, CDR2 FQNNGV. The CDR3 sequence: CASSLVAVYEQYF. The CDR3 coding sequence is TGTGCCAGCAGCTTAGTGGCAGTCTACGAGCAGTACTTC.